Listed here are 23 T cell receptor beta chains from one sample, sequenced in a study of T cell responses to AZD1222 COVID-19 vaccine. Generated by immunoSEQ multiplex PCR, the TCRdb table keeps only in-frame clones and is missing some. The sample holds over 100,000 clones; about 89% are singletons and the top ten take roughly 6.3%. The sequencing here drew on peripheral blood, taken on day 0 of AZD1222 vaccination. The receptors derive from an adult in good health.

This clone appeared once. The junction departs from germline at one end; a sequencing error may be responsible. The chain employs TRBV7-7 and TRBJ2-3, with 12 nucleotides matching TRBD2. Per germline, CDR1 SSHAT and CDR2 FNYEAQ (reference sequence). The CDR3 sequence is 16 residues long. DNA for the CDR3: TGTGCTAGCAGCCTTGGACTAGCGGGGAGCACAGATACGCAGTATTTT. Encoded protein: CASSLGLAGSTDTQYF. Full variable domain (outside the CDR3, taken from reference TRBV7-7 and TRBJ2-3): GAGVSQSPRYKVTKRGQDVTLRCDPISSHATLYWYQQALGQGPEFLTYFNYEAQPDKSGLPSDRFSAERPEGSISTLTIQRTEQRDSAMYRCASSLGLAGSTDTQYFGPGTRLTVL.

The chain carries TRBV7-2 and TRBJ2-2, with D possibly being TRBD2 (7 bases). Germline V gene data show CDR1 as SGHTA and CDR2 as FQGNSA. V lost 5 bases to trimming and J lost 7 bases, with 20 bases between them. The CDR3 loop spans 16 amino acids. Here the CDR3 reads CASSPVRGGVVGELFF. The CDR3 DNA is TGTGCCAGCAGCCCCGTTAGGGGGGGGGTGGTCGGGGAGCTGTTTTTT.

This chain uses TRBV15 with TRBJ1-4, with 7 bases identical to TRBD1. This CDR3 is built from 14 residues. Trimming removed 4 bases from V and 5 bases from J; junction bases left unmatched: 4. Germline values: CDR1 LNHNV, CDR2 YYDKDF (reference sequence). The chain's CDR3 is CATSNQGGNEKLFF. The CDR3 nucleotides read TGTGCCACCAGCAACCAGGGGGGAAATGAAAAACTGTTTTTT.

This clone has just a few counts. The chain links TRBV3-1 (or the pseudogene TRBV3-2) to TRBJ1-2, with 7 nucleotides matching TRBD1. CDR1 is LGHDT, CDR2 YNNKEL, per germline (reference sequence). The trim removed 4 bases at V and 4 bases at J, leaving 9 bases unmatched. This CDR3 spans 15 amino acids. The chain's CDR3 is CASSPEGGARYGYTF. The CDR3 DNA follows: TGTGCCAGCAGCCCTGAAGGGGGCGCACGCTATGGCTACACCTTC.

The V call is TRBV4-2, the J call TRBJ1-4; weak D call: TRBD1 (5 bases). The CDR3 has 14 residues. V shed 8 bases and J shed 4 bases, with 14 bases lying between them. Germline-derived CDR1 and CDR2 are LGHNA and YNFKEQ. For the CDR3, the DNA is TGTGCCAGCCCCTGGGACGGAATTAATGAAAAACTGTTTTTT. The encoded protein is CASPWDGINEKLFF.

This clone was found a few times. This chain joins TRBV5-8 and TRBJ1-1; 8 bases are a match to TRBD1. Germline V gives CDR1 SGHTS, CDR2 YDEGEE. There are 14 residues in the CDR3. The V gene end was trimmed by 4 bases and the J gene end by 4 bases; junction bases not matched to a gene: 6. This CDR3 reads CASSTRDRLTEAFF. In DNA form, the CDR3 reads TGTGCCAGCAGCACCCGGGACAGGCTCACTGAAGCTTTCTTT.

This chain links TRBV27 with TRBJ1-4, with 9 bases lining up with TRBD1. Germline values: CDR1 MNHEY, CDR2 SMNVEV (reference sequence). Trimming at V came to 6 bases and at J to 3 bases, leaving 11 bases not matched to a gene. The CDR3 covers 17 residues. CDR3 amino acids: CASRLTGGAYSNEKLFF. CDR3 in DNA: TGTGCCAGCAGACTAACAGGGGGCGCGTATTCTAATGAAAAACTGTTTTTT.

The chain couples TRBV9 to TRBJ1-2; no reliable D call. V was cut by 4 bases and J by 4 bases, with 14 bases left in between. The CDR3 has 14 amino acids. Germline V CDR1 and CDR2: SGDLS, YYNGEE. CDR3 in DNA: TGTGCCAGCAGCACCCCCCAAGGGAGCTATGGCTACACCTTC. This encodes CASSTPQGSYGYTF. Supplemented by reference TRBV9 and TRBJ1-2, the full variable domain reads DSGVTQTPKHLITATGQRVTLRCSPRSGDLSVYWYQQSLDQGLQFLIQYYNGEERAKGNILERFSAQQFPDLHSELNLSSLELGDSALYFCASSTPQGSYGYTFGSGTRLTVV.

The chain links TRBV7-8 to TRBJ1-5, with D perhaps TRBD1 (5 bases). Trimming took off 8 bases at V and 2 bases at J, with 19 bases between the two ends. The CDR3 covers 16 residues. Germline V gives CDR1 SGHVS, CDR2 FQNEAQ. CDR3 sequence (DNA): TGTGCCAGCGCAGGCTCGATGCTGGGGGGCAATCAGCCCCAGCATTTT. Translation gives CASAGSMLGGNQPQHF.

This clone was detected only a few times. The chain couples TRBV2 to TRBJ2-7, with a weak D call TRBD2 (5 bases). CDR1 and CDR2 (germline): SNHLY, FYNNEI. V was cut by 6 bases and J by 6 bases, with 9 bases left in between. The CDR3 has 11 amino acids. The chain's CDR3 is CASRAEREQYF. The CDR3, as DNA: TGTGCCAGCAGAGCGGAACGCGAGCAGTACTTC. Supplemented by reference TRBV2 and TRBJ2-7, the full variable domain reads EPEVTQTPSHQVTQMGQEVILRCVPISNHLYFYWYRQILGQKVEFLVSFYNNEISEKSEIFDDQFSVERPDGSNFTLKIRSTKLEDSAMYFCASRAEREQYFGPGTRLTVT.

Concerning this clone itself: Other DNA sequences in the sample encode the same CDR3. The genes are TRBV7-9 and TRBJ2-3; D is unresolved. CDR1 is SEHNR and CDR2 is FQNEAQ in the germline V gene (reference sequence). CDR3 size: 11 residues. Trimming took 5 bases from V and 3 from J, leaving 3 bases between them. CDR3 sequence reads: CASSPTDTQYF. The CDR3 DNA sequence: TGTGCCAGCAGCCCAACAGATACGCAGTATTTT. Combining the CDR3 with reference TRBV7-9 and TRBJ2-3 gives the whole variable domain DTGVSQNPRHKITKRGQNVTFRCDPISEHNRLYWYRQTLGQGPEFLTYFQNEAQLEKSRLLSDRFSAERPKGSFSTLEIQRTEQGDSAMYLCASSPTDTQYFGPGTRLTVL.

This clone was detected only once. The chain has TRBV30 and TRBJ2-7; D unclear. Germline-derived CDR1 and CDR2 are GTSNPN and SVGIG (reference sequence). The ends were cut back, 2 bases at V and 7 bases at J, with 15 bases in the middle. CDR3 size: 13 residues. CDR3 residues: CAWSLVHHGEQYF. Here the CDR3 DNA reads TGTGCCTGGAGTTTAGTCCATCACGGGGAGCAGTACTTC.

V usage is TRBV24-1 and J usage is TRBJ2-1, with D possibly TRBD2 on 7 matching bases. Trimming pared 0 bases from V and 9 bases from J, leaving 8 bases between. This CDR3 comprises 13 residues. Looked up from germline, CDR1 is KGHDR and CDR2 is SFDVKD. The CDR3 nucleotides read TGTGCCACCAGTGATTTGCGGGGGGCTGAGCAGTTCTTC. It specifies CATSDLRGAEQFF.

V usage is TRBV7-2 and J usage is TRBJ2-1, with 10 nucleotides matching TRBD1. This CDR3 region has 15 residues. The germline V gene has CDR1 SGHTA and CDR2 FQGNSA. V lost 5 bases to trimming and J lost 7 bases; unmatched junction nucleotides: 8. CDR3 bases: TGTGCCAGCAGCCCAAGACAGGGGGCGGTAAATGAGCAGTTCTTC. Amino acids: CASSPRQGAVNEQFF. The full variable domain, rest sourced from reference TRBV7-2 and TRBJ2-1, is GAGVSQSPSNKVTEKGKDVELRCDPISGHTALYWYRQSLGQGLEFLIYFQGNSAPDKSGLPSDRFSAERTGGSVSTLTIQRTQQEDSAVYLCASSPRQGAVNEQFFGPGTRLTVL.

Only a few counts were recorded for this clone. The chain combines TRBV14 with TRBJ1-3; D gene unclear. The CDR3 contains 14 residues. Trimming left V 1 base short and J 0 bases short, with 4 bases between. Germline V gene sequence: CDR1 SGHDN, CDR2 FVKESK. The CDR3 protein is CASSQVSSGNTIYF. The CDR3 DNA sequence: TGTGCCAGCAGCCAAGTATCCTCTGGAAACACCATATATTTT.

The J gene is TRBJ1-1, the V gene TRBV7-2, with a possible D match to TRBD1 (5 bases). Germline V gene data show CDR1 as SGHTA and CDR2 as FQGNSA. There are 14 residues in the CDR3. V lost 8 bases to trimming and J lost 4 bases, with 17 bases between them. The CDR3 DNA sequence: TGTGCCAGCGGATTTATCAGCAGGGCCACTGAAGCTTTCTTT. It codes for CASGFISRATEAFF.

The chain has TRBV5-6 and TRBJ1-2, with no clear D. V lost 4 bases and J lost 7, with 11 bases in between. Per the germline V gene, CDR1 is SGHDT and CDR2 is YYEEEE. The CDR3 loop spans 12 amino acids. The CDR3 DNA sequence: TGTGCCAGCAGCGTATCGGCCCTTGGCTACACCTTC. Translation: CASSVSALGYTF.

The chain employs TRBV18 and TRBJ2-3; TRBD2 matches at 14 bases. Germline V gene data show CDR1 as KGHSH and CDR2 as LQKENI. V dropped 3 bases and J dropped 0; count of bases not matched to a gene: 14. This CDR3 region has 21 residues. The CDR3 sequence is CASSPTLRLAGGNRSTDTQYF. CDR3 nucleotide sequence: TGTGCCAGCTCACCTACCCTCCGACTAGCGGGGGGGAATAGAAGCACAGATACGCAGTATTTT.

The rearrangement joins TRBV19 to TRBJ2-7; D call uncertain. The germline V gene has CDR1 LNHDA and CDR2 SQIVND (reference sequence). V lost 9 bases and J lost 6, with 21 bases in between. The length of the CDR3 is 14 residues. The CDR3 region has the DNA TGTGCCAGCAACACCGGCCAACTCTTGGGCGAGCAGTACTTC. Residues: CASNTGQLLGEQYF. Full variable domain (remainder filled in from reference TRBV19 and TRBJ2-7): DGGITQSPKYLFRKEGQNVTLSCEQNLNHDAMYWYRQDPGQGLRLIYYSQIVNDFQKGDIAEGYSVSREKKESFPLTVTSAQKNPTAFYLCASNTGQLLGEQYFGPGTRLTVT.

This clone occurred once. This rearrangement joins TRBV5-5 to TRBJ1-6; D perhaps matches TRBD1 (6 bases). Trimming left V 4 bases short and J 10 bases short, with 21 bases between. Germline CDR1 SGHKS, CDR2 YYEKEE (reference sequence). The CDR3 is 16 residues long. CDR3 in DNA: TGTGCCAGCAGCGGGGGGCTGGGTGAGACTGGATCACCCCTCCACTTT. The encoded protein is CASSGGLGETGSPLHF.

The V and J genes are TRBV5-1 and TRBJ1-6; no clear D gene. Germline values: CDR1 SGHRS, CDR2 YFSETQ. There are 16 residues in the CDR3. V gave up 4 bases and J gave up 7 bases, with 18 bases separating them. CDR3 protein: CASSGAAGIANSPLHF. The CDR3 DNA is TGCGCCAGCAGCGGTGCTGCGGGGATCGCCAATTCACCCCTCCACTTT.

The sample holds many counts of this clone. The gene calls are TRBV7-9 and TRBJ1-6; TRBD1 aligns across 7 bases. Germline V gene sequence: CDR1 SEHNR, CDR2 FQNEAQ (reference sequence). The trim removed 2 bases at V and 9 bases at J, leaving 13 bases unmatched. The CDR3 covers 17 residues. In DNA, the CDR3 is TGTGCCAGCAGCTTACATTCCTGGCAGGGGGTTGGTTCACCCCTCCACTTT. This sequence encodes CASSLHSWQGVGSPLHF.

The V call is TRBV3-1 (or the pseudogene TRBV3-2), the J call TRBJ1-1, with D tentatively TRBD1 (6 bases). The CDR3 runs 13 residues. The germline CDR1 and CDR2 sequences are LGHDT and YNNKEL (reference sequence). V was clipped by 0 bases and J by 9 bases, with 11 bases between them. Here the CDR3 reads CASSQDVGHQAFF. The CDR3 DNA is TGTGCCAGCAGCCAAGATGTGGGACACCAAGCTTTCTTT.